This TCR beta chain was documented in a study of blood T cell repertoires in COVID-19. Study background: Sources were T cells, B-cell-depleted T cells, or PBMCs; the material itself was cDNA or gDNA.

In the original processing: It was from reference gene primer amplification that nucleated cell counts were estimated. Measured with immunoSEQ multiplex PCR; TCRdb has only the in-frame clones, and not every one. D and trimming were read from the DNA, whereas the V and J calls and clone size are those reported in that table. The sample has approximately 130,000 clones, just under 85% seen once. Germline V gene data show CDR1 as SGHVS and CDR2 as FNYEAQ. CDR3 length: 14 amino acids. V lost 4 bases to trimming and J lost 4 bases; unmatched junction nucleotides: 4. The rearrangement uses TRBV7-6 and TRBJ2-3, with 8 bases identical to TRBD2. Sequencing was carried out using peripheral blood. The source is a human donor in a cohort sampled during active COVID-19. CDR3 region: CASSSTGGPDTQYF. The CDR3 DNA follows: TGTGCCAGCAGCTCGACGGGGGGGCCAGATACGCAGTATTTT.